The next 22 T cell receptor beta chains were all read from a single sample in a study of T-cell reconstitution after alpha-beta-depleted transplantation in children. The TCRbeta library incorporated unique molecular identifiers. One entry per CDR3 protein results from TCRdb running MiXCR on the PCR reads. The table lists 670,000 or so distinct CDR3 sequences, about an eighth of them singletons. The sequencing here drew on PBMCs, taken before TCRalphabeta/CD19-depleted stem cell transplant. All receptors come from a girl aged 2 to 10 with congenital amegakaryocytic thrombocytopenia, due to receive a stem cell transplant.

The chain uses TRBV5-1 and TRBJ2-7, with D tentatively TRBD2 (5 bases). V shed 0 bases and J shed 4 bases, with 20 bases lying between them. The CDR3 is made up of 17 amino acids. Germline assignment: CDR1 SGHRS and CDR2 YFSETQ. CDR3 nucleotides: TGCGCCAGCAGCTTGGACGGAGTCCGAAAAGGAGGTTACGAGCAGTACTTC. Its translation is CASSLDGVRKGGYEQYF. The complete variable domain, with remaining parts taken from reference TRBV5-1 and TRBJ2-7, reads KAGVTQTPRYLIKTRGQQVTLSCSPISGHRSVSWYQQTPGQGLQFLFEYFSETQRNKGNFPGRFSGRQFSNSRSEMNVSTLELGDSALYLCASSLDGVRKGGYEQYFGPGTRLTVT.

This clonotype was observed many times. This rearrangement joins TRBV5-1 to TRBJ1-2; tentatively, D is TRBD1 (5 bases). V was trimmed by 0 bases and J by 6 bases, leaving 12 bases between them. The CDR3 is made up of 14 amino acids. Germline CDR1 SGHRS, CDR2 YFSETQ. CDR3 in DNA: TGCGCCAGCAGCTTGGTGGCAGGGCGGGATGGCTACACCTTC. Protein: CASSLVAGRDGYTF.

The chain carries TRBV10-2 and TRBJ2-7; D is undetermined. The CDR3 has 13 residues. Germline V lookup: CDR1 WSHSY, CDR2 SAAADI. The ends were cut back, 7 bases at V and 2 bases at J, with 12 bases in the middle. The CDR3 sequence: CASIQTGTYEQYF. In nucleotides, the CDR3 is TGCGCCAGCATTCAGACTGGGACCTACGAGCAGTACTTC.

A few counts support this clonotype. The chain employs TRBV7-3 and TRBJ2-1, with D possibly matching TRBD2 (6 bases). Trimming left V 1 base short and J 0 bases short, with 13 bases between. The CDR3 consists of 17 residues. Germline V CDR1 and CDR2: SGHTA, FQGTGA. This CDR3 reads CASSLSPAGSSYNEQFF. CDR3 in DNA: TGTGCCAGCAGCTTAAGTCCGGCGGGAAGCTCCTACAATGAGCAGTTCTTC. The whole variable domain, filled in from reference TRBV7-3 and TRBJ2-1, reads GAGVSQTPSNKVTEKGKYVELRCDPISGHTALYWYRQSLGQGPEFLIYFQGTGAADDSGLPNDRFFAVRPEGSVSTLKIQRTERGDSAVYLCASSLSPAGSSYNEQFFGPGTRLTVL.

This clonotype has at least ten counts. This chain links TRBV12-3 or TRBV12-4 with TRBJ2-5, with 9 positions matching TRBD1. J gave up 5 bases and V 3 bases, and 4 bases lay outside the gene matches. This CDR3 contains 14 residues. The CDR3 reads CASSLGQGIETQYF. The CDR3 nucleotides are TGTGCCAGCAGTTTGGGACAGGGAATCGAGACCCAGTACTTC.

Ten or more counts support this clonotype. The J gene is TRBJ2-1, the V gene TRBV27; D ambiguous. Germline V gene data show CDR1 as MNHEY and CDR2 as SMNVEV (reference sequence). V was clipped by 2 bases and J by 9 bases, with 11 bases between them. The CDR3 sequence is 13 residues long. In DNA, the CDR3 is TGTGCCAGCAGTTTAGCGGAGAGCTCTGAGCAGTTCTTC. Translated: CASSLAESSEQFF.

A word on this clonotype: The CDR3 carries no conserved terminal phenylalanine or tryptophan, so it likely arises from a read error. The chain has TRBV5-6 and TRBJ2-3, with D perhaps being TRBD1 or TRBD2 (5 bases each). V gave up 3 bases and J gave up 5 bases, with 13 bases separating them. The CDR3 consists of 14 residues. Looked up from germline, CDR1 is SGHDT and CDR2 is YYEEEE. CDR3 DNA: TGTGCCAGCAGCTCGGATTGGGGGAGAGATACGCAGTATTAT. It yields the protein CASSSDWGRDTQYY.

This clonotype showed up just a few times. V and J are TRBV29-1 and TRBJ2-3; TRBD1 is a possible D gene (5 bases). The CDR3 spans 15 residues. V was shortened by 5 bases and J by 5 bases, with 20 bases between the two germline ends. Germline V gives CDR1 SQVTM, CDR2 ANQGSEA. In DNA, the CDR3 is TGCAGCGTTAAGGGTCAGGAGTGGACACAAGATACGCAGTATTTT. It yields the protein CSVKGQEWTQDTQYF.

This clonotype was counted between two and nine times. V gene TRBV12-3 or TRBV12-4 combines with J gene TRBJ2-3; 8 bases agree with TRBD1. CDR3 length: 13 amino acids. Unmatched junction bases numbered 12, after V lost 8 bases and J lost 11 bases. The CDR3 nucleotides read TGTGCCAGCCGATTTGAGACCGGGACAGGGCAGTATTTT. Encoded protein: CASRFETGTGQYF.

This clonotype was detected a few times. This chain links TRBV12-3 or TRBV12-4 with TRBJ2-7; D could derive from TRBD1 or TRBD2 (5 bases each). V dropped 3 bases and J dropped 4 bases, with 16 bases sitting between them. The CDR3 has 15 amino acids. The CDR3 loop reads CASSFSGSLVYEQYF. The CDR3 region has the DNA TGTGCCAGCAGTTTCTCAGGGAGTCTGGTGTACGAGCAGTACTTC.

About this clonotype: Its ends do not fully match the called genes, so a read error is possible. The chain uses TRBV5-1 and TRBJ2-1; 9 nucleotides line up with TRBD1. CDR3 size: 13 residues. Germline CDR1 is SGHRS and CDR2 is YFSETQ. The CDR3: CASGTGTYNEHFF. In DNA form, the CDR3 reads TGCGCCAGCGGGACAGGGACCTACAATGAGCATTTCTTC.

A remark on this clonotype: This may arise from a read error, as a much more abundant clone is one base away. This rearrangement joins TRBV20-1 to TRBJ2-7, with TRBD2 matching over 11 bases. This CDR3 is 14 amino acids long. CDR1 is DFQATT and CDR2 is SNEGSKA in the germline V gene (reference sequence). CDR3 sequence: CGALLAGVSYEQYF. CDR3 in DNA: TGCGGTGCCTTACTAGCGGGGGTCTCCTACGAGCAGTACTTC.

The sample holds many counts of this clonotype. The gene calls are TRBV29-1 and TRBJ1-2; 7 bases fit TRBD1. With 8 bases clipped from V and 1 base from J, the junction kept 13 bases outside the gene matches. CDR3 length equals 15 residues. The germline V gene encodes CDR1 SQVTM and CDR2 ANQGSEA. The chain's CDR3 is CSIKGAKRDNYGYTF. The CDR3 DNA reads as TGCAGCATAAAGGGGGCTAAGCGGGATAACTATGGCTACACCTTC.

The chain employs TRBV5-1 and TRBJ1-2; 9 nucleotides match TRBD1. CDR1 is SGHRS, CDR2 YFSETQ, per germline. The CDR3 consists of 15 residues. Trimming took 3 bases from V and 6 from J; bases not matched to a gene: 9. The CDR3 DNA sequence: TGCGCCAGCAGCTCGGGACAGGGAGTATTCAATGGCTACACCTTC. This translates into CASSSGQGVFNGYTF.

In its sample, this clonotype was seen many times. CDR3 residues: CATSSDYSQGAFF. The CDR3 DNA follows: TGTGCCACCAGCAGCGATTACAGTCAAGGGGCTTTCTTT. V gene TRBV15 combines with J gene TRBJ1-1; D unresolved. V was shortened by 3 bases and J by 11 bases, with 16 bases between the two germline ends. The CDR3 is made up of 13 amino acids. CDR1 is LNHNV and CDR2 is YYDKDF in the germline V gene (reference sequence).

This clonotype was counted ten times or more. CDR3 in amino acids: CASSIRTGSAYF. CDR3 sequence (DNA): TGTGCCAGCAGTATTAGGACAGGGTCAGCGTACTTC. The V call is TRBV12-3 or TRBV12-4, the J call TRBJ2-7; 8 bases are shared with TRBD1. The CDR3 extends over 12 amino acids. The V and J ends lost 5 bases and 12 bases, in that order; junction bases with no gene match: 9.

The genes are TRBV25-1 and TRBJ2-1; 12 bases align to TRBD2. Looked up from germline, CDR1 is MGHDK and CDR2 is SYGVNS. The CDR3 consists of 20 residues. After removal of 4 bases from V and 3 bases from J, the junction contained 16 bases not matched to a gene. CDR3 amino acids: CASSAPRQTSGSMNYNEQFF. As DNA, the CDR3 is TGTGCCAGCAGTGCCCCTAGGCAGACTAGCGGGAGTATGAACTACAATGAGCAGTTCTTC.

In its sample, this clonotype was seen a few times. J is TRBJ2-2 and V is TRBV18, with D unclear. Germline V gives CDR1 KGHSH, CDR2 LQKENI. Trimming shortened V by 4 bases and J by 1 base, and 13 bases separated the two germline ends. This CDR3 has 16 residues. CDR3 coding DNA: TGTGCCAGCTCACAGGGCGTCAGACAGAACACCGGGGAGCTGTTTTTT. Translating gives CASSQGVRQNTGELFF.

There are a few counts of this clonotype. As DNA, the CDR3 is TGTGCCAGCAGCCCGGGGGAACGCCCCGTCGAGCAGTACTTC. Amino acid sequence: CASSPGERPVEQYF. This chain links TRBV7-9 with TRBJ2-7; tentative D call: TRBD2 (6 bases). There are 14 residues in the CDR3. Trimming pared 5 bases from V and 6 bases from J, leaving 17 bases between. CDR1 and CDR2 (germline): SEHNR, FQNEAQ (reference sequence).

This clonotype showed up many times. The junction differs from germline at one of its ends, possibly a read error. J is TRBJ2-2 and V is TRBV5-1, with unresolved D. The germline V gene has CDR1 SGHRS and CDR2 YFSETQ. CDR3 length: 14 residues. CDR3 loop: CASSLGPNTGELFF. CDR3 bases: TGTGCCAGCAGCTTAGGACCAAACACCGGGGAGCTGTTTTTT.

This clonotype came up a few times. The CDR3 DNA is TGCGCCAGCAGCGCGGACCCTAGCTCCTACAATGAGCAGTTCTTC. This encodes CASSADPSSYNEQFF. This sequence joins TRBV5-1 and TRBJ2-1; D uncertain. V lost 4 bases and J lost 0, with 11 bases in between. Per the germline V gene, CDR1 is SGHRS and CDR2 is YFSETQ. CDR3 length: 15 amino acids. Combining the CDR3 with reference TRBV5-1 and TRBJ2-1 gives the whole variable domain KAGVTQTPRYLIKTRGQQVTLSCSPISGHRSVSWYQQTPGQGLQFLFEYFSETQRNKGNFPGRFSGRQFSNSRSEMNVSTLELGDSALYLCASSADPSSYNEQFFGPGTRLTVL.

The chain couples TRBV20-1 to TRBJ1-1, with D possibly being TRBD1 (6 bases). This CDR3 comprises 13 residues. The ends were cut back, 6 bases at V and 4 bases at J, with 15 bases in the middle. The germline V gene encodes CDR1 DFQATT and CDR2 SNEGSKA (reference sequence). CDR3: CSASETGITEAFF. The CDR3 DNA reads TGCAGTGCCAGCGAGACAGGAATCACTGAAGCTTTCTTT.